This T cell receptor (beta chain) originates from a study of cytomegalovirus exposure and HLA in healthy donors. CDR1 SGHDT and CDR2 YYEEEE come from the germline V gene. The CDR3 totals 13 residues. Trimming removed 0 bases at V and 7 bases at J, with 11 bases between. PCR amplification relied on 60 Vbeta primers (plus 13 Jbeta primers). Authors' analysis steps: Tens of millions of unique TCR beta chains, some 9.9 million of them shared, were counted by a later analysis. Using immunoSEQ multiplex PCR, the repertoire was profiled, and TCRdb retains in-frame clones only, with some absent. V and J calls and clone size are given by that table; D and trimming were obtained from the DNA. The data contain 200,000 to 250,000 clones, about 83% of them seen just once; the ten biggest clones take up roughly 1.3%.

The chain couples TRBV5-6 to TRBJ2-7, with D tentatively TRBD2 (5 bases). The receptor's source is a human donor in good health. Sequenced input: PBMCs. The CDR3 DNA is TGTGCCAGCAGCTTGGCCCCTGGCGGGGAGCAGTACTTC. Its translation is CASSLAPGGEQYF.